This is a list of T cell receptor beta chains from one sample in a study of T-cell reconstitution after alpha-beta-depleted transplantation in children. From the PCR reads, TCRdb called clonotypes with MiXCR, one entry per CDR3 protein. The sample gives some 300,000 distinct CDR3 sequences, 10% of which show up once; 2% to 3% is in the top ten. Sample: PBMCs from the stem cell graft donor, taken from the stem cell graft. Receptors originate from a human donor who donated a stem cell graft to a child with acute lymphoblastic leukemia. CDR3s include the opening cysteine and the closing phenylalanine or tryptophan. A D gene is named only where the DNA matches it firmly. Not all rows give a size; the values are once, few, many and, for expanded clones, a class.

CDR3: CSAIPGTGYGYTF
DNA: TGCAGTGCTATCCCCGGGACAGGCTATGGCTACACCTTC
V: TRBV20-1
D: TRBD1
J: TRBJ1-2
size: few

CDR3: CATSRVGGGPLNYGYTF
DNA: TGTGCCACCAGCAGAGTTGGGGGGGGACCATTAAACTATGGCTACACCTTC
V: TRBV15
D: -
J: TRBJ1-2
size: -

CDR3: CASSLGGQGSYEQYF
DNA: TGTGCCAGCAGTTTAGGTGGCCAGGGGTCCTACGAGCAGTACTTC
V: TRBV12-3/TRBV12-4
D: -
J: TRBJ2-7
size: few

CDR3: CASSSPDRGKNQPQHF
DNA: TGTGCCAGCAGCTCGCCAGACAGGGGTAAAAATCAGCCCCAGCATTTT
V: TRBV7-2
D: TRBD1
J: TRBJ1-5
size: -

CDR3: CASSGLAGVPNTGELFF
DNA: TGTGCCAGCAGCGGGCTAGCGGGAGTTCCGAACACCGGGGAGCTGTTTTTT
V: TRBV6-1
D: TRBD2
J: TRBJ2-2
size: -

CDR3: CASSSSTGAWGQKLFF
DNA: TGTGCCAGCAGCTCCAGTACAGGGGCGTGGGGGCAAAAACTGTTTTTT
V: TRBV7-9
D: TRBD1
J: TRBJ1-4
size: -

CDR3: CASSSGTGDSYEQYF
DNA: TGTGCCAGCAGCTCCGGGACAGGGGACTCCTACGAGCAGTACTTC
V: TRBV5-6
D: TRBD1
J: TRBJ2-7
size: many

CDR3: CASSQDRLAGVGEQYF
DNA: TGCGCCAGCAGCCAAGATCGCCTAGCGGGAGTAGGAGAGCAGTACTTC
V: TRBV4-3
D: TRBD2
J: TRBJ2-7
size: few

CDR3: CASSSISLGTGELFF
DNA: TGTGCCAGCAGTTCCATCTCGTTGGGGACCGGGGAGCTGTTTTTT
V: TRBV28
D: -
J: TRBJ2-2
size: -

CDR3: CASSQEDRVHGYTF
DNA: TGTGCCAGCAGCCAAGAGGACAGGGTCCATGGCTACACCTTC
V: TRBV4-2
D: TRBD1
J: TRBJ1-2
size: many

CDR3: CASSPKGGFGTGSYEQYF
DNA: TGTGCCAGCAGCCCAAAAGGGGGATTCGGGACAGGTTCCTACGAGCAGTACTTC
V: TRBV5-6
D: TRBD1
J: TRBJ2-7
size: few

CDR3: CASSYSSGQETQYF
DNA: TGTGCCAGCAGTTACTCGAGCGGTCAAGAGACCCAGTACTTC
V: TRBV6-5
D: -
J: TRBJ2-5
size: few

CDR3: CASSLGRGTASYEQYF
DNA: TGCGCCAGCAGCTTGGGTCGCGGGACAGCCTCCTACGAGCAGTACTTC
V: TRBV5-1
D: -
J: TRBJ2-7
size: -

CDR3: CASNEVANEKLFF
DNA: TGTGCCAGCAACGAAGTAGCTAATGAAAAACTGTTTTTT
V: TRBV28
D: -
J: TRBJ1-4
size: few

CDR3: CASSPGTEQFF
DNA: TGTGCCAGCAGCCCCGGGACTGAGCAGTTCTTC
V: TRBV7-3
D: -
J: TRBJ2-1
size: -

CDR3: CASSRGTSVNEQFF
DNA: TGCGCCAGCAGCAGAGGGACTAGTGTCAATGAGCAGTTCTTC
V: TRBV5-1
D: TRBD2
J: TRBJ2-1
size: -

CDR3: CASSPRDSYNEQFF
DNA: TGTGCCAGCAGCCCCCGGGACAGCTACAATGAGCAGTTCTTC
V: TRBV5-5
D: TRBD1
J: TRBJ2-1
size: -

CDR3: CASSRGQAGLYEQYF
DNA: TGTGCCAGCAGCCGGGGACAGGCCGGGTTGTACGAGCAGTACTTC
V: TRBV7-6
D: TRBD1
J: TRBJ2-7
size: few